The entry that follows covers one T cell receptor beta chain sequence. Per the original methods: Nucleated cell counts were estimated from reference gene primer amplification. The repertoire was sequenced with immunoSEQ multiplex PCR; TCRdb's copy has only in-frame clones and lacks some. D and trimming come from the DNA, and the V and J calls and clone size come from that table. The sample includes around 58,000 clones, around 89% of them seen just once. The entry originates in a study of blood T cell repertoires in COVID-19. Study at large: Specimens from acute and convalescent COVID-19 originated in the United States, Italy and Spain. Sources were T cells, B-cell-depleted T cells, or PBMCs; the material itself was cDNA or gDNA.

Germline V lookup: CDR1 SGHKS, CDR2 YYEKEE (reference sequence). This CDR3 has 15 residues. The J segment lost 8 bases and the V segment lost 4 bases, leaving 10 bases of the junction unmatched. Sequences were obtained from peripheral blood. This clonotype was obtained from a man aged 55 to 70 with active COVID-19. The rearrangement joins TRBV5-5 to TRBJ2-5, with 11 bases identical to TRBD1. Here the CDR3 DNA reads TGTGCCAGCAGCCCATTTGGACAGGGGGCCGAAACCCAGTACTTC. This translates into CASSPFGQGAETQYF.